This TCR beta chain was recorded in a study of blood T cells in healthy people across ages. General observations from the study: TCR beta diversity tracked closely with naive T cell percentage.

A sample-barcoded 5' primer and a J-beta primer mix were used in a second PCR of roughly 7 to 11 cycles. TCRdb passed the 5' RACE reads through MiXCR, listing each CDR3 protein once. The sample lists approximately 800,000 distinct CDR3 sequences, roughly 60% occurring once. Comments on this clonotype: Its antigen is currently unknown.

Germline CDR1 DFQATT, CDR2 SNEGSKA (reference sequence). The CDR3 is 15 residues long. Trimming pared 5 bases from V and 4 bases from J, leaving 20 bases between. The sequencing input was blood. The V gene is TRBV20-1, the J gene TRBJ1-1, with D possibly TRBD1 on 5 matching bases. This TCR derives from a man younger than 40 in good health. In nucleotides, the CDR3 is TGCAGTGCTCGAAAAAGCGGGACCATGAGCACTGAAGCTTTCTTT. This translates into CSARKSGTMSTEAFF.